This TCR beta chain was captured in a study of Ad26.COV2.S vaccination and SARS-CoV-2 variants. Across the study: The donor belonged to the COV1001 Ad26.COV2.S trial arm.

Study findings and constraints: Once vaccination had occurred, spike-specific CD8+ and CD4+ T cell responses reportedly showed substantial breadth. The placebo group had lower spike-specific TCR breadth than the vaccine recipients did.

A note on this clone: Its antigen is unidentified.

Here immunoSEQ multiplex PCR was the method, and the copy in TCRdb shows in-frame clones only, minus some. The sample has about 350,000 clones, about 85% seen once. Sample treatment: over 15 received Ad26.COV2.S at low or high dose, single or two shots; about 5 received placebo; per-sample allocation not given. Sampling was done on day 63 after the first vaccine or placebo injection. V shed 0 bases and J shed 4 bases, with 13 bases lying between them. CDR1 is SGHTA and CDR2 is FQGNSA in the germline V gene. The CDR3 runs to 16 residues. The material was peripheral blood, obtained in a trial of Ad26.COV2.S vaccine versus placebo. The clonotype originates from a person between 18 and 65 years old who received the Ad26.COV2.S COVID-19 vaccine or a placebo. The chain has TRBV7-2 and TRBJ1-5; D is perhaps TRBD1 (6 bases). CDR3 region: CASSLAAQGSNQPQHF. The CDR3 nucleotides read TGTGCCAGCAGCTTAGCCGCACAGGGATCAAATCAGCCCCAGCATTTT.